A single sample is the source of the 27 T cell receptor beta chains below, sequenced in a study of cytomegalovirus exposure and HLA in healthy donors. This PCR relied on a set of 60 Vbeta primers and 13 Jbeta primers. Clones were sequenced by immunoSEQ multiplex PCR, and TCRdb holds only the in-frame ones, with some missing. The repertoire holds around 150,000 clones, with 66% as singletons. The sample consisted of PBMCs. The receptor source for this set is a woman aged 55-69 years in good health and CMV-seronegative.

The rearrangement links TRBV7-9 to TRBJ2-4; 11 bases are shared with TRBD2. The CDR3 contains 18 residues. J lost 0 bases, V lost 3 bases, and 7 bases had no gene match. The germline V gene encodes CDR1 SEHNR and CDR2 FQNEAQ (reference sequence). CDR3 in amino acids: CASSFPPGTSGAKNIQYF. The CDR3, as DNA: TGTGCCAGCAGCTTCCCCCCCGGGACTAGCGGAGCCAAAAACATTCAGTACTTC.

This chain links TRBV6-1 with TRBJ2-3; unclear D gene. V shed 5 bases and J shed 1 base, with 10 bases lying between them. The length of the CDR3 is 14 residues. The germline gives CDR1 MNHNS, CDR2 SASEGT. CDR3 loop: CASSIRSRTDTQYF. Here the CDR3 DNA reads TGTGCCAGCAGTATAAGGAGCCGCACAGATACGCAGTATTTT.

In DNA form, the CDR3 reads TGTGCCAGCAGTTTGACTAGCGGGAGTATTAATGAGCAGTTCTTC. This gives the protein CASSLTSGSINEQFF. The V and J genes are TRBV27 and TRBJ2-1; 12 bases agree with TRBD2. Per germline, CDR1 MNHEY and CDR2 SMNVEV (reference sequence). This CDR3 has 15 residues. Trimming took 3 bases from V and 7 from J; bases not matched to a gene: 4.

The V and J genes are TRBV7-2 and TRBJ1-5, with TRBD1 matching over 11 bases. Germline values: CDR1 SGHTA, CDR2 FQGNSA. This CDR3 comprises 15 residues. After removal of 5 bases from V and 5 bases from J, the junction contained 5 bases not matched to a gene. The CDR3 nucleotides read TGTGCCAGCAGCCGGGACAGGGGGTTGGATCAGCCCCAGCATTTT. As protein: CASSRDRGLDQPQHF.

Turning to this clone: The junction departs from the called germline gene at one end, perhaps through a read error. The J gene is TRBJ2-5, the V gene TRBV7-7; the D gene is possibly TRBD2 (6 bases). CDR1 is SSHAT, CDR2 FNYEAQ, per germline (reference sequence). This CDR3 region has 14 residues. The CDR3 reads CASSSTAGRETQYF. CDR3 DNA sequence: TGTGCTAGCAGCTCGACGGCGGGGCGAGAGACCCAGTACTTC.

The V call is TRBV6-5, the J call TRBJ2-5; the D gene is possibly TRBD2 (7 bases). Per the germline V gene, CDR1 is MNHEY and CDR2 is SVGAGI. The CDR3 spans 15 residues. Trimming took 2 bases from V and 4 from J, leaving 14 bases between them. CDR3 residues: CASSYRGAGGETQYF. CDR3 coding DNA: TGTGCCAGCAGTTACCGGGGGGCTGGGGGAGAGACCCAGTACTTC.

V and J are TRBV7-3 and TRBJ1-2, with unresolved D. CDR3 length: 15 residues. The ends were cut back, 5 bases at V and 0 bases at J, with 13 bases in the middle. Germline CDR1 and CDR2: SGHTA and FQGTGA. This chain's CDR3 is CASSPSGGSNYGYTF. The DNA for the CDR3 is TGTGCCAGCAGCCCCTCGGGCGGGTCTAACTATGGCTACACCTTC.

This clone was seen a single time. The genes are TRBV10-1 and TRBJ2-3; weak D call: TRBD2 (7 bases). Germline values: CDR1 WNHNN, CDR2 SYGVQD (reference sequence). This CDR3 comprises 15 residues. V was cut by 1 base and J by 3 bases, with 11 bases left in between. The CDR3 here is CASSEFRGATDTQYF. CDR3 sequence (DNA): TGCGCCAGCAGTGAGTTCCGGGGGGCTACAGATACGCAGTATTTT.

V gene TRBV6-4 combines with J gene TRBJ2-3; D is perhaps TRBD2 (5 bases). The V gene's germline CDR1 is MRHNA and CDR2 SNTAGT. The CDR3 has 15 amino acids. V lost 2 bases and J lost 3, with 12 bases in between. For the CDR3, the DNA is TGTGCCAGCAGTGACCCGCGGGTGGTGACAGATACGCAGTATTTT. Encoded protein: CASSDPRVVTDTQYF.

The gene calls are TRBV6-5 and TRBJ2-7, with D unclear. This CDR3 is 13 amino acids long. V lost 6 bases and J 1 base, leaving 10 bases between the germline ends. Looked up from germline, CDR1 is MNHEY and CDR2 is SVGAGI. CDR3 coding DNA: TGTGCCAGCAGGGGTCTCGGGTCCTACGAGCAGTACTTC. Translation: CASRGLGSYEQYF.

The rearrangement joins TRBV2 to TRBJ2-3; 12 nucleotides match TRBD2. Germline CDR1 reads SNHLY; CDR2 reads FYNNEI. V shed 5 bases and J 8 bases; nucleotides not matched to a gene: 17. The CDR3 covers 18 residues. This chain's CDR3 is CASSSAQGLAGSMATQYF. CDR3 nucleotides: TGTGCCAGCAGTTCCGCCCAAGGACTAGCGGGATCAATGGCTACGCAGTATTTT.

This clone has a handful of counts. The V gene is TRBV9, the J gene TRBJ1-5; the match to TRBD1 covers 7 bases. Looked up from germline, CDR1 is SGDLS and CDR2 is YYNGEE. J was trimmed by 1 base and V by 2 bases; bases with no gene match: 6. The CDR3 has 16 residues. The CDR3 sequence: CASSVGAGGSNQPQHF. CDR3 DNA sequence: TGTGCCAGCAGCGTCGGCGCAGGGGGAAGCAATCAGCCCCAGCATTTT.

The sample holds a few counts of this clone. CDR3 nucleotide sequence: TGTGCCAGCAGCTTAATGACAGGGATAACAGATACGCAGTATTTT. It yields the protein CASSLMTGITDTQYF. This chain links TRBV7-6 with TRBJ2-3, with 7 bases identical to TRBD1. Germline lookup yields CDR1 SGHVS and CDR2 FNYEAQ. Losses at the gene ends were 2 bases for V and 3 bases for J; bases not matched to a gene: 5. CDR3 length: 15 residues.

V usage is TRBV10-3 and J usage is TRBJ2-7; the match to TRBD2 covers 9 bases. Trimming took 5 bases from V and 4 from J; bases not matched to a gene: 6. Germline lookup yields CDR1 ENHRY and CDR2 SYGVKD. The CDR3 runs to 14 residues. The CDR3 sequence: CAISLAGAGYEQYF. DNA of the CDR3: TGTGCCATCAGTTTAGCGGGAGCGGGGTACGAGCAGTACTTC.

This clone was recorded only once. V is TRBV11-2 and J is TRBJ2-3, with 12 nucleotides matching TRBD2. From germline, CDR1 is SGHAT and CDR2 FQNNGV. This CDR3 contains 16 residues. With V trimmed by 5 bases and J by 5 bases, 8 bases remained unmatched. CDR3 sequence reads: CASSAGLAGFLDTQYF. CDR3 nucleotide sequence: TGTGCCAGCAGCGCGGGACTAGCGGGTTTTTTAGATACGCAGTATTTT. The full variable domain, completed using reference TRBV11-2 and TRBJ2-3, is EAGVAQSPRYKIIEKRQSVAFWCNPISGHATLYWYQQILGQGPKLLIQFQNNGVVDDSQLPKDRFSAERLKGVDSTLKIQPAKLEDSAVYLCASSAGLAGFLDTQYFGPGTRLTVL.

This chain links TRBV11-3 with TRBJ2-3; a weak D match, TRBD1 (6 bases). Trimming cost V 3 bases and J 2 bases, with 9 bases left between them. The CDR3 covers 14 residues. The germline gives CDR1 SGHNT, CDR2 YENEEA. The CDR3 reads CASSLTGSTDTQYF. The CDR3 bases are TGTGCCAGCAGCTTGACAGGTTCCACAGATACGCAGTATTTT.

The chain recombines TRBV15 with TRBJ2-4, with D maybe TRBD2 (7 bases). Trimming stripped 0 bases from V and 15 bases from J, with 15 bases between. Per germline, CDR1 LNHNV and CDR2 YYDKDF (reference sequence). The CDR3 extends over 13 amino acids. The CDR3 nucleotides read TGTGCCACCAGCAGAGATCTAGGGGGGGAGTTGTACTTC. It is translated as CATSRDLGGELYF.

CDR3 DNA sequence: TGTGCCAGCAGCCCACGACTAGCGGGGGAAGAGACCCAGTACTTC. It encodes CASSPRLAGEETQYF. The J gene is TRBJ2-5, the V gene TRBV7-2; 12 positions agree with TRBD2. CDR3 length: 15 residues. The germline CDR1 and CDR2 sequences are SGHTA and FQGNSA. V was pared by 5 bases and J by 3 bases, with 4 bases of the junction left unmatched.

The chain is built from TRBV10-3 and TRBJ1-2; TRBD1 matches at 9 bases. Germline V lookup: CDR1 ENHRY, CDR2 SYGVKD. The J segment lost 7 bases and the V segment lost 6 bases, leaving 3 bases of the junction unmatched. CDR3 length equals 12 residues. CDR3 nucleotides: TGTGCCATCAGCGTGACAGGGGGTGGCTACACCTTC. Amino acid sequence: CAISVTGGGYTF.

J is TRBJ1-1 and V is TRBV5-5; the D is unclear. Germline-derived CDR1 and CDR2 are SGHKS and YYEKEE (reference sequence). The CDR3 length is 13 residues. V was pared by 4 bases and J by 2 bases, with 9 bases between. DNA of the CDR3: TGTGCCAGCAGCCGAACAGCCAACACTGAAGCTTTCTTT. This sequence encodes CASSRTANTEAFF. The full variable domain, in which reference TRBV5-5 and TRBJ1-1 provide the parts outside the CDR3, is DAGVTQSPTHLIKTRGQQVTLRCSPISGHKSVSWYQQVLGQGPQFIFQYYEKEERGRGNFPDRFSARQFPNYSSELNVNALLLGDSALYLCASSRTANTEAFFGQGTRLTVV.

The rearrangement uses TRBV18 and TRBJ1-1; 7 nucleotides agree with TRBD1. CDR3 length: 16 residues. The junction had 6 bases not matched to a gene; V was cut back by 1 base and J by 1 base. Per germline, CDR1 KGHSH and CDR2 LQKENI. CDR3: CASSPLAGGTNTEAFF. The CDR3 region has the DNA TGTGCCAGCTCACCACTGGCAGGGGGAACGAACACTGAAGCTTTCTTT.

This chain uses TRBV6-1 with TRBJ2-5, with 8 bases that match TRBD1. The CDR3 has 16 residues. Losses at the gene ends were 2 bases for V and 2 bases for J; bases not matched to a gene: 7. Germline V CDR1 and CDR2: MNHNS, SASEGT. The CDR3 is CASSEQAGTGQETQYF. DNA of the CDR3: TGTGCCAGCAGTGAACAAGCCGGGACAGGTCAAGAGACCCAGTACTTC.

J is TRBJ2-3 and V is TRBV27; D perhaps matches TRBD1 (5 bases). CDR3 length: 15 residues. Germline assignment: CDR1 MNHEY and CDR2 SMNVEV (reference sequence). Trimming took off 7 bases at V and 2 bases at J, with 16 bases between the two ends. The CDR3 sequence: CASTSAGAPTDTQYF. In DNA form, the CDR3 reads TGTGCCAGCACCTCCGCTGGGGCGCCCACAGATACGCAGTATTTT.

V usage is TRBV7-8 and J usage is TRBJ2-7; D call uncertain. This CDR3 region has 15 residues. Trimming shortened V by 5 bases and J by 1 base, and 15 bases separated the two germline ends. Per germline, CDR1 SGHVS and CDR2 FQNEAQ. CDR3 in amino acids: CASSLGRGDSYEQYF. In DNA form, the CDR3 reads TGTGCCAGCAGCCTAGGGCGAGGTGATTCCTACGAGCAGTACTTC.

In this sample, this clone turned up a few times. The chain employs TRBV6-5 and TRBJ1-1, with 7 bases that match TRBD1. The ends lost 4 bases at V and 3 bases at J; junction bases unmatched: 5. CDR3 length: 14 amino acids. Germline-derived CDR1 and CDR2 are MNHEY and SVGAGI. The CDR3 reads CASSSQGEYTEAFF. The CDR3 region has the DNA TGTGCCAGCAGTTCCCAGGGGGAGTACACTGAAGCTTTCTTT.

The J gene is TRBJ1-5, the V gene TRBV28, with D unclear. Per germline, CDR1 MDHEN and CDR2 SYDVKM. V lost 6 bases and J 0 bases, leaving 9 bases between the germline ends. CDR3 length equals 14 residues. CDR3 in amino acids: CASRFGSSNQPQHF. The CDR3, as DNA: TGTGCCAGCAGGTTCGGGAGTAGCAATCAGCCCCAGCATTTT.

As for this clone: The junction departs from germline at one end; a sequencing error may be responsible. The chain couples TRBV7-7 to TRBJ2-7; 7 bases agree with TRBD2. The CDR3 totals 14 residues. Per germline, CDR1 SSHAT and CDR2 FNYEAQ (reference sequence). The CDR3 loop is CASSLGGGSYEQYF. The CDR3, as DNA: TGTGCTAGCAGCTTGGGGGGGGGCTCCTACGAGCAGTACTTC.